The 8 T cell receptor beta chains listed next were all sequenced from one sample in a study of Graves' ophthalmopathy and Graves' hyperthyroidism. Amplified TCR beta CDR3 regions were obtained using RNA transcripts as template. The first-round RT-PCR employed HTBI primers together with the Qiagen OneStep RT-PCR kit. A multiplex PCR was then performed as the second round. TCRdb redid the calling of the multiplex PCR reads with MiXCR, one entry per CDR3 protein. The table has over a million distinct CDR3 sequences, about 40% seen once. The sample was peripheral blood or thyroid tissue (not recorded which). These receptor sequences come from an adult man with Graves' hyperthyroidism.

Only a few counts were recorded for this clonotype. This chain joins TRBV19 and TRBJ2-7; the D gene is possibly TRBD1 (6 bases). The CDR3 length is 16 residues. Trimming cost V 3 bases and J 3 bases, with 18 bases left between them. The germline CDR1 and CDR2 sequences are LNHDA and SQIVND (reference sequence). CDR3 bases: TGTGCCAGTAGTATTCGGGGCGGAGACAGGCGCTACGAGCAGTACTTC. It encodes CASSIRGGDRRYEQYF.

This clonotype was detected many times. The V and J genes are TRBV7-2 and TRBJ2-7; 15 positions agree with TRBD2. CDR3 size: 18 residues. Germline V gene sequence: CDR1 SGHTA, CDR2 FQGNSA. Unmatched junction bases numbered 9, after V lost 2 bases and J lost 4 bases. The CDR3 reads CASSLRDPGLAGGYEQYF. As DNA, the CDR3 is TGTGCCAGCAGCTTAAGGGACCCGGGACTAGCGGGAGGTTACGAGCAGTACTTC.

Concerning this clonotype: Germline and junction disagree at one end, which may indicate a read error. This sequence joins TRBV7-2 and TRBJ2-7; 7 nucleotides line up with TRBD2. The germline CDR1 and CDR2 sequences are SGHTA and FQGNSA. The CDR3 totals 13 residues. The CDR3 DNA reads TGTGCCACCAGCTCGGGGGGTCTCTACGAGCAGTACTTC. Translated: CATSSGGLYEQYF.

As DNA, the CDR3 is TGTGCCACCAGCAGAATCCAGGGGGGCAACACCGGGGAGCTGTTTTTT. This gives the protein CATSRIQGGNTGELFF. This chain connects TRBV15 to TRBJ2-2; D is perhaps TRBD1 (7 bases). V lost 2 bases and J 2 bases, leaving 12 bases between the germline ends. The length of the CDR3 is 16 residues. Germline CDR1 is LNHNV and CDR2 is YYDKDF (reference sequence).

To note about this clonotype: At one of its ends the junction is not consistent with the germline gene, which may arise from a read error. The chain couples TRBV6-1 to TRBJ1-1; 7 nucleotides line up with TRBD1. CDR3 length: 13 amino acids. CDR1 and CDR2 from the germline V gene are MNHNS and SASEGT. The CDR3 DNA is TGTGCCAGTCAGGGGGTGCGGAACACTGAATCTTTCTTT. It translates to CASQGVRNTESFF.

CDR3 bases: TGTGCCAGCAGTGTGGGGGTATCCAGGGGGGCCGAGACCCAGTACTTC. This encodes CASSVGVSRGAETQYF. The rearrangement links TRBV2 to TRBJ2-5; a possible D gene is TRBD1 (7 bases). CDR1 SNHLY and CDR2 FYNNEI come from the germline V gene. Trimming shortened V by 4 bases and J by 5 bases, and 20 bases separated the two germline ends. The CDR3 covers 16 residues.

This clonotype was observed at least ten times. This chain joins TRBV9 and TRBJ2-7, with 8 bases lining up with TRBD2. The germline CDR1 and CDR2 sequences are SGDLS and YYNGEE. CDR3 length equals 14 residues. J was trimmed by 1 base and V by 0 bases; bases with no gene match: 0. The CDR3 region is CASSVASGSYEQYF. CDR3 coding DNA: TGTGCCAGCAGCGTAGCTAGCGGGTCCTACGAGCAGTACTTC.

This clonotype has only a few counts. This chain links TRBV12-3 or TRBV12-4 with TRBJ1-5, with no clear D. The CDR3 is 19 amino acids. The V and J ends lost 2 bases and 1 base respectively, with 21 bases between them. As DNA, the CDR3 is TGTGCCAGCAGTTTAAGACGGATAAAGGACCTGAAAAGCAATCAGCCCCAGCATTTT. The encoded protein is CASSLRRIKDLKSNQPQHF.